The clone carrying this TCR beta chain has only a few counts. Its antigen is undetermined. The sample belongs to a study of T cell repertoires in cytomegalovirus infection. The wider study: Newly reported HLA-C-restricted and thoroughly characterized HLA-B-restricted CMV epitopes were employed. It can be stated that public TCR beta signatures indicated CMV infection as well as a matching HLA type. Overall study findings and caveats: HLA-C-restricted CMV clonotypes gave the most frequent clonotype in two of eight donors. Identification of carriers of CMV plus the relevant HLA was performed using cumulative public TCR beta family frequency.

In TCRdb, the reads were re-called with MiXCR into one record per CDR3 protein. The sample has around 900,000 distinct CDR3 sequences; roughly 30% are singletons. The CDR3 spans 11 residues. Germline CDR1 SGHVS, CDR2 FQNEAQ. Trimming left V 8 bases short and J 2 bases short, with 7 bases between. The receptor comes from a human donor in good health (CMV status not recorded). Some clones in this sample may be carry-over from other donors' samples. The chain is built from TRBV7-8 and TRBJ2-7; D remains ambiguous. The sequencing here drew on cultured CD8+ T cells from PBMCs, taken from culture after CMV antigen stimulation. The CDR3 loop reads CASGSTYEQYF. The DNA for the CDR3 is TGTGCCAGCGGCAGCACCTACGAGCAGTACTTC.